What follows are 4 T cell receptor beta chains derived from one specimen sequenced in a study of CXCR3-negative and CXCR3-positive naive CD8 T cells. Notes on the study in general: CXCR3-negative naive cells had less hydrophobic TRB CDR3s than did CXCR3-positive naive cells.

The antigens these receptors bind are not known. Libraries were UMI-labeled 5' RACE TRB cDNA. From the 5' RACE reads, TCRdb lists one entry per CDR3 protein and no DNA. The sample shows around 6,900 distinct CDR3 sequences, and 1.4% to 1.5% sits with its ten largest clones. Input material: naive CXCR3+ CD8+ T cells from blood. Subset given: CD45RO-CCR7+CD27+CD95- naive CD8+ T cells expressing CXCR3 (TNR3+). The receptor source for this set is a human donor in good health. Some clones in this sample may be carry-over from other donors' samples.

V gene TRBV11-1 combines with J gene TRBJ1-5. This CDR3 contains 14 residues. Germline assignment: CDR1 SGHAT and CDR2 FQDESV (reference sequence). The CDR3 region is CASSLTDSNQPQHF. The variable domain in full, completed from reference TRBV11-1 and TRBJ1-5, reads EAEVAQSPRYKITEKSQAVAFWCDPISGHATLYWYRQILGQGPELLVQFQDESVVDDSQLPKDRFSAERLKGVDSTLKIQPAELGDSAMYLCASSLTDSNQPQHFGDGTRLSIL.

The chain couples TRBV20-1 to TRBJ2-1; the D call of TRBD2 rests on TCRdb alone, since no DNA is present to check it. Per the germline V gene, CDR1 is DFQATT and CDR2 is SNEGSKA (reference sequence). The CDR3 spans 17 residues. CDR3 sequence: CSARPPSGRFAYNEQFF.

The CDR3: CSVGELAGQNTGELFF. This chain uses TRBV29-1 with TRBJ2-2; the D gene TCRdb calls, TRBD2, cannot be checked with no DNA. This CDR3 is built from 16 residues. In germline, CDR1 is SQVTM, CDR2 ANQGSEA.

Measured by frequency, this clonotype is medium-sized (0.01 to 0.1%). The chain couples TRBV5-1 to TRBJ1-2. This CDR3 is built from 13 residues. Germline CDR1 reads SGHRS; CDR2 reads YFSETQ. CDR3 sequence reads: CASSLAGMDGYTF. The entire variable domain, with the rest obtained from reference TRBV5-1 and TRBJ1-2, is as follows: KAGVTQTPRYLIKTRGQQVTLSCSPISGHRSVSWYQQTPGQGLQFLFEYFSETQRNKGNFPGRFSGRQFSNSRSEMNVSTLELGDSALYLCASSLAGMDGYTFGSGTRLTVV.